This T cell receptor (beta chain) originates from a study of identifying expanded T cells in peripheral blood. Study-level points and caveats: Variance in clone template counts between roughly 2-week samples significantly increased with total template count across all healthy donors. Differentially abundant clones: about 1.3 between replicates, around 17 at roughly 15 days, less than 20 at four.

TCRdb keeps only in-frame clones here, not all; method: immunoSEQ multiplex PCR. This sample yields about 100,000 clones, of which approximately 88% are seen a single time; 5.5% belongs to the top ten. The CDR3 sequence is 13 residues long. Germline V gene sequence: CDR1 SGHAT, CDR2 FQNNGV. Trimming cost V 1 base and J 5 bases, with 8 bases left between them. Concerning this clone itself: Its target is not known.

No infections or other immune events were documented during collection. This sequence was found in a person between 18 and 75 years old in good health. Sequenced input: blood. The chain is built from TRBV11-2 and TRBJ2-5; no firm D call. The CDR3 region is CASSLGRWETQYF. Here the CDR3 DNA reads TGTGCCAGCAGCTTAGGTCGGTGGGAGACCCAGTACTTC.